These T cell receptor beta chains were read from a single sample in a study of T cell repertoires in cytomegalovirus infection. TCRdb re-analysed the reads in MiXCR, keeping a single row per CDR3 protein. Of under 300,000 distinct CDR3 sequences listed, over 15% are singletons. Sequenced input: CD8+ T cells from PBMCs. These TCRs come from a human donor in good health (CMV status not recorded). Some clones in this sample may be carry-over from other donors' samples. Each CDR3 is given with its conserved first and last residue. D genes are given only for firm matches. Clone size is not always given. Where it is, it says once, few, many or a class for expanded clones.

v_gene,j_gene,abundance,d_gene,CDR3aa,CDR3nt
TRBV10-3,TRBJ2-7,many,TRBD1,CAIGDSDSYEQYF,TGTGCAATCGGGGACAGCGACTCCTACGAGCAGTACTTC
TRBV6-1,TRBJ1-1,many,.,CASSYYPNTEAFF,TGTGCCAGCAGTTATTACCCGAACACTGAAGCTTTCTTT
TRBV28,TRBJ1-5,.,.,CASRSGESGNQPQHF,TGTGCCAGCAGGTCAGGGGAATCGGGAAATCAGCCCCAGCATTTT
TRBV4-2,TRBJ1-2,few,.,CASGETGGNYGYTF,TGTGCCAGCGGAGAAACTGGAGGGAACTATGGCTACACCTTC
TRBV6-2/TRBV6-3,TRBJ2-5,many,.,CASSYSPGQETQYF,TGTGCCAGCAGTTACTCCCCGGGCCAAGAGACCCAGTACTTC
TRBV20-1,TRBJ1-2,many,TRBD1,CSARDLEGATGYTF,TGCAGTGCTAGAGATCTTGAGGGGGCAACAGGCTACACCTTC
TRBV7-9,TRBJ2-7,many,.,CASSEPGQNSYEQYF,TGTGCCAGCAGCGAACCAGGACAGAACTCCTACGAGCAGTACTTC
TRBV7-6,TRBJ2-7,.,TRBD1,CASPFCRIESRDSEQYF,TGTGCTAGCCCATTCTGCCGAATTGAGTCCCGGGACAGTGAGCAGTACTTC
TRBV7-2,TRBJ1-2,many,.,CASSLASQNYGYTF,TGTGCCAGCAGCTTAGCCAGCCAGAACTATGGCTACACCTTC
TRBV7-9,TRBJ1-3,many,.,CASSSNNSSGNTIYF,TGTGCCAGCAGCAGCAACAACAGCTCTGGAAACACCATATATTTT
TRBV20-1,TRBJ1-2,many,TRBD1,CSASTGMGYTF,TGCAGTGCTTCGACAGGGATGGGCTACACCTTC
TRBV6-5,TRBJ2-5,many,.,CASNSGREGAREETQYF,TGTGCCAGCAACAGCGGTCGGGAGGGGGCAAGGGAAGAGACCCAGTACTTC
TRBV20-1,TRBJ2-1,once,.,CSARDTLRGASYNEQFF,TGCAGTGCTAGAGATACTCTACGAGGGGCCTCCTACAATGAGCAGTTCTTC
TRBV11-3,TRBJ2-2,many,.,CASSGGAGDTGELFF,TGTGCCAGCAGCGGCGGGGCAGGAGACACCGGGGAGCTGTTTTTT
TRBV5-1,TRBJ2-7,few,TRBD1,CASSPSQGQGIYEQYF,TGCGCCAGCAGCCCCTCTCAGGGACAGGGGATCTACGAGCAGTACTTC
TRBV9,TRBJ2-6,few,.,CASSADKKGGPGANVLTF,TGTGCCAGCAGCGCTGATAAAAAGGGTGGCCCTGGGGCCAACGTCCTGACTTTC
TRBV4-3,TRBJ1-2,.,.,CASSPTRQLQSHYGYTF,TGCGCCAGCAGCCCGACACGACAGCTCCAAAGCCACTATGGCTACACCTTC
TRBV20-1,TRBJ2-7,few,TRBD1,CSARDPGQASYEQYF,TGCAGTGCTAGAGACCCCGGACAGGCGTCCTACGAGCAGTACTTC
TRBV6-1,TRBJ1-5,few,TRBD1,CASSSWTGSGSNQPQHF,TGTGCCAGCAGTTCCTGGACAGGGTCGGGGAGCAATCAGCCCCAGCATTTT
TRBV28,TRBJ2-7,many,.,CASSSLDRIYEQYF,TGTGCCAGCAGTTCCCTCGACAGAATCTACGAGCAGTACTTC
TRBV29-1,TRBJ2-7,few,TRBD2,CSVEGTSYEQYF,TGCAGCGTTGAGGGGACTAGCTACGAGCAGTACTTC
TRBV6-1,TRBJ1-5,many,TRBD1,CASRLHRGLNQPQHF,TGTGCCAGCAGACTACACAGGGGGTTGAATCAGCCCCAGCATTTT
TRBV12-3/TRBV12-4,TRBJ1-1,many,.,CASSHPGFVTEAFF,TGTGCCAGCAGCCACCCGGGGTTTGTGACTGAAGCTTTCTTT
TRBV7-9,TRBJ1-5,many,.,CASSFSEGNQPQHF,TGTGCCAGCAGCTTCTCTGAAGGCAATCAGCCCCAGCATTTT
TRBV9,TRBJ1-2,few,.,CASSDGGNYGYTF,TGTGCCAGCAGCGACGGGGGTAACTATGGCTACACCTTC
TRBV4-1,TRBJ2-6,few,TRBD1,CASSQDRFGTGGSGANVLTF,TGCGCCAGCAGCCAAGATAGGTTCGGGACAGGGGGCTCTGGGGCCAACGTCCTGACTTTC
TRBV6-5,TRBJ1-1,many,.,CASSYSGTNTEAFF,TGTGCCAGCAGTTACTCGGGGACGAACACTGAAGCTTTCTTT
TRBV28,TRBJ2-7,.,TRBD1,CASSLDRVEDEQYF,TGTGCCAGCAGTTTAGACAGGGTTGAGGACGAGCAGTACTTC
TRBV15,TRBJ2-5,few,TRBD2,CATSRMRTSYGETQYF,TGTGCCACCAGTAGAATGCGGACTAGCTATGGGGAGACCCAGTACTTC
TRBV25-1,TRBJ2-3,few,TRBD1,CASSPRDRGLDTQYF,TGTGCCAGCAGTCCGCGGGACAGGGGCTTAGATACGCAGTATTTT
TRBV28,TRBJ2-3,many,TRBD2,CASSSRGLWADTQYF,TGTGCCAGCAGTTCGAGGGGACTATGGGCAGATACGCAGTATTTT
TRBV28,TRBJ1-1,many,.,CASSFPGLEAFF,TGTGCCAGCAGTTTCCCGGGACTTGAAGCTTTCTTT
TRBV20-1,TRBJ2-5,many,.,CSARPGLWQETQYF,TGCAGTGCTAGGCCAGGGTTGTGGCAAGAGACCCAGTACTTC
TRBV5-8,TRBJ1-5,.,.,CASSWDQGNQPQHF,TGTGCCAGCAGCTGGGATCAGGGGAACCAGCCCCAGCATTTT